The T cell receptor (beta chain) described here comes from a study of Graves' ophthalmopathy and Graves' hyperthyroidism. At the level of the study: Peripheral blood sampling preceded any treatment and occurred at initial diagnosis.

TCR beta CDR3 regions were amplified from RNA transcripts. Second-round multiplex PCR came after a first-round RT-PCR that employed HTBI primers. One entry per CDR3 protein, called by TCRdb with MiXCR from the multiplex PCR reads. The sample includes roughly 170,000 distinct CDR3 sequences, around two fifths of them seen just once. This CDR3 region has 13 residues. Trimming cost V 1 base and J 7 bases; bases outside gene matches: 3. Germline CDR1 reads MNHNS; CDR2 reads SASEGT. Patients were left out if they had other autoimmune diseases, uncontrolled infections, pregnancy or lactation. This clonotype turned up a few times.

Source material: peripheral blood. This TCR came from a man younger than 40 with Graves' ophthalmopathy. The rearrangement links TRBV6-1 to TRBJ1-2, with TRBD1 identical over 7 bases. This CDR3 is CASSEESGGGYTF. The CDR3 coding sequence is TGTGCCAGCAGTGAAGAATCAGGGGGTGGCTACACCTTC.